This entry lists 19 T cell receptor beta chains sequenced from one sample in a study of cytomegalovirus exposure and HLA in healthy donors (dated by TCRdb to between 2016 and 2019). The library was built by means of the immunoSEQ multiplex PCR assay. This is the immuneACCESS table as TCRdb keeps it, with only in-frame sequences that have V and J called. A part of the clones is gone; compared with another copy, unresolved V genes explain less than half, and the rest is unexplained. The sample contains 150,000 to 200,000 clones, around four fifths of them found a single time. The ten largest make up around 2.4% of the sample. The specimen sequenced was PBMCs. The receptors were gathered from a man aged 25 to 40 in good health and CMV-seropositive.

The V and J genes are TRBV4-1 and TRBJ2-1; a weak D match, TRBD2 (6 bases). This CDR3 spans 17 amino acids. Between the trimmed V and J ends, which lost 0 bases and 10 bases, there was a span of 22 bases. The germline gives CDR1 MGHRA, CDR2 YSYEKL. The CDR3 loop reads CASSQDNGGNQFGEQFF. In nucleotides, the CDR3 is TGCGCCAGCAGCCAAGATAATGGGGGGAACCAGTTCGGAGAGCAGTTCTTC.

The chain is built from TRBV5-1 and TRBJ1-4; tentative D call: TRBD1 (5 bases). In germline, CDR1 is SGHRS, CDR2 YFSETQ. The V end lost 3 bases, the J end lost 8 bases, and 23 bases lay between the germline ends. The CDR3 covers 17 residues. CDR3: CASSSWARALSQEKLFF. The DNA for the CDR3 is TGCGCCAGCAGCTCATGGGCCAGGGCCCTCTCCCAGGAAAAACTGTTTTTT. The variable domain in full, completed from reference TRBV5-1 and TRBJ1-4, reads KAGVTQTPRYLIKTRGQQVTLSCSPISGHRSVSWYQQTPGQGLQFLFEYFSETQRNKGNFPGRFSGRQFSNSRSEMNVSTLELGDSALYLCASSSWARALSQEKLFFGSGTQLSVL.

The table lists this clone with many counts. The chain is built from TRBV19 and TRBJ2-1; 11 nucleotides match TRBD2. Looked up from germline, CDR1 is LNHDA and CDR2 is SQIVND (reference sequence). CDR3 length: 14 residues. V lost 8 bases and J lost 5; bases outside the gene matches: 5. The CDR3 sequence: CASFSGGEDNEQFF. The CDR3 DNA follows: TGTGCCAGTTTTAGCGGGGGGGAGGACAATGAGCAGTTCTTC.

The chain recombines TRBV4-1 with TRBJ2-5, with 11 bases identical to TRBD2. V trimming: 1 base; J trimming: 6 bases; junction bases outside the gene matches: 7. The CDR3 consists of 16 residues. Germline loops: CDR1 MGHRA, CDR2 YSYEKL. The CDR3 DNA reads as TGCGCCAGCAGCCAAGCCCTTAGCGGGGGGGGAAAGACCCAGTACTTC. Its translation: CASSQALSGGGKTQYF.

The chain employs TRBV7-8 and TRBJ1-5; 9 bases match TRBD1. With V trimmed by 4 bases and J by 1 base, 8 bases remained unmatched. Germline CDR1 SGHVS, CDR2 FQNEAQ. The CDR3 is 17 amino acids. The CDR3 loop reads CASSSWDRDQSNQPQHF. In DNA, the CDR3 is TGTGCCAGCAGCTCATGGGACAGGGATCAGAGCAATCAGCCCCAGCATTTT.

The rearrangement uses TRBV4-1 and TRBJ2-6; 8 bases match TRBD2. CDR1 is MGHRA, CDR2 YSYEKL, per germline. V trimming: 1 base; J trimming: 6 bases; junction bases outside the gene matches: 14. The CDR3 is 19 residues long. CDR3 protein: CASSQAFLAGALPANVLTF. CDR3 DNA: TGCGCCAGCAGCCAAGCCTTTCTAGCGGGCGCCCTTCCGGCCAACGTCCTGACTTTC.

With regard to this clone: This sample includes further DNA sequences coding for the same CDR3. The rearrangement joins TRBV11-2 to TRBJ1-2, with 8 bases fitting TRBD1. From germline, CDR1 is SGHAT and CDR2 FQNNGV. The CDR3 loop spans 14 amino acids. Trimming took 3 bases from V and 4 from J; bases not matched to a gene: 4. The chain's CDR3 is CASSLGQGAYGYTF. CDR3 in DNA: TGTGCCAGCAGCTTGGGGCAGGGGGCCTATGGCTACACCTTC.

The chain links TRBV27 to TRBJ2-2, with 11 positions matching TRBD2. The V gene's germline CDR1 is MNHEY and CDR2 SMNVEV (reference sequence). V shed 5 bases and J 2 bases; nucleotides not matched to a gene: 13. This CDR3 spans 19 amino acids. The CDR3, as DNA: TGTGCCAGCAGTATCATCCCCCCGGGACTAGCGGTTAACACCGGGGAGCTGTTTTTT. This translates into CASSIIPPGLAVNTGELFF.

A note on this clone: An end of the junction differs from the germline gene, which may be a read error. The chain is built from TRBV7-7 and TRBJ2-2; D gene uncertain. This CDR3 region has 16 residues. Germline lookup yields CDR1 SSHAT and CDR2 FNYEAQ (reference sequence). CDR3 nucleotide sequence: TGTGCTAGCAGCTTAGCTTGGGCTGCGAACACCGGGGAGCTGTTTTTT. Translation: CASSLAWAANTGELFF. The variable domain in full, completed from reference TRBV7-7 and TRBJ2-2, reads GAGVSQSPRYKVTKRGQDVTLRCDPISSHATLYWYQQALGQGPEFLTYFNYEAQPDKSGLPSDRFSAERPEGSISTLTIQRTEQRDSAMYRCASSLAWAANTGELFFGEGSRLTVL.

V gene TRBV2 combines with J gene TRBJ2-2; TRBD2 might be the D (5 bases). There are 19 residues in the CDR3. V lost 9 bases and J lost 0, with 26 bases in between. CDR1 is SNHLY and CDR2 is FYNNEI in the germline V gene. The CDR3 reads CASQSHPTWTWSNTGELFF. Written as DNA, the CDR3 is TGTGCCAGTCAATCTCACCCGACTTGGACTTGGTCGAACACCGGGGAGCTGTTTTTT.

This chain connects TRBV10-3 to TRBJ2-7; D may be TRBD2 (6 bases). The germline gives CDR1 ENHRY, CDR2 SYGVKD. The CDR3 sequence is 13 residues long. The V and J ends lost 2 bases and 5 bases respectively, with 10 bases between them. The CDR3 nucleotides read TGTGCCATCAGTGAGGTGGGGGGTCACGAGCAGTACTTC. This encodes CAISEVGGHEQYF.

J is TRBJ2-2 and V is TRBV2; unclear D gene. V was cut by 0 bases and J by 4 bases, with 6 bases left in between. This CDR3 region has 14 residues. Germline loops: CDR1 SNHLY, CDR2 FYNNEI. The CDR3 sequence: CASSEAERTGELFF. The DNA of the CDR3 is TGTGCCAGCAGTGAAGCGGAGCGCACCGGGGAGCTGTTTTTT.

As to this clone: A much larger clone differs by one base, so this may be a read error. This specimen includes other DNA sequences encoding the same CDR3. The rearrangement uses TRBV11-2 and TRBJ2-7; D remains unclear. Germline V lookup: CDR1 SGHAT, CDR2 FQNNGV. Trimming took 2 bases from V and 3 from J, leaving 2 bases between them. The CDR3 loop spans 11 amino acids. Written as DNA, the CDR3 is TGTGCCAGCAGCTTACTCTACGAGCAGTACTTC. It yields the protein CASSLLYEQYF.

The V call is TRBV11-2, the J call TRBJ1-6; maybe TRBD1 (5 bases). V shed 1 base and J shed 7 bases, with 8 bases lying between them. Germline lookup yields CDR1 SGHAT and CDR2 FQNNGV. CDR3 length equals 14 residues. CDR3 residues: CASSLGGPNSPLHF. CDR3 DNA: TGTGCCAGCAGCTTAGGGGGCCCAAATTCACCCCTCCACTTT.

The V and J genes are TRBV9 and TRBJ1-1; TRBD1 agrees at 10 bases. The CDR3 is 14 residues long. With 5 bases clipped from V and 4 bases from J, the junction kept 5 bases outside the gene matches. Germline V gene lookup returns CDR1 SGDLS and CDR2 YYNGEE. CDR3 sequence reads: CASSRRDRGTEAFF. Written as DNA, the CDR3 is TGTGCCAGCAGTCGCCGGGACAGGGGCACTGAAGCTTTCTTT. Based on the CDR3 plus reference TRBV9 and TRBJ1-1, the full variable domain is DSGVTQTPKHLITATGQRVTLRCSPRSGDLSVYWYQQSLDQGLQFLIQYYNGEERAKGNILERFSAQQFPDLHSELNLSSLELGDSALYFCASSRRDRGTEAFFGQGTRLTVV.

Comments on this clone: This same CDR3 is encoded by further DNA sequences in the sample. The genes are TRBV7-3 and TRBJ2-2; D possibly corresponds to TRBD1 (5 bases). The CDR3 spans 14 residues. Germline-derived CDR1 and CDR2 are SGHTA and FQGTGA. V lost 5 bases and J lost 1, with 8 bases in between. The CDR3 region has the DNA TGTGCCAGCAGCCCCACAGGGAACACCGGGGAGCTGTTTTTT. This codes for CASSPTGNTGELFF. The variable domain in full, completed from reference TRBV7-3 and TRBJ2-2, reads GAGVSQTPSNKVTEKGKYVELRCDPISGHTALYWYRQSLGQGPEFLIYFQGTGAADDSGLPNDRFFAVRPEGSVSTLKIQRTERGDSAVYLCASSPTGNTGELFFGEGSRLTVL.

The chain carries TRBV7-2 and TRBJ2-1; D might be TRBD2 (5 bases). Deletions cut 0 bases from V and 6 bases from J, with 12 bases between. Per germline, CDR1 SGHTA and CDR2 FQGNSA. There are 15 residues in the CDR3. The CDR3 is CASSLARAWGNEQFF. Here the CDR3 DNA reads TGTGCCAGCAGCTTAGCGAGGGCCTGGGGCAATGAGCAGTTCTTC.

The gene calls are TRBV5-1 and TRBJ1-2; 7 bases align to TRBD1. In germline, CDR1 is SGHRS, CDR2 YFSETQ. Trimming removed 3 bases from V and 4 bases from J; junction bases left unmatched: 12. The CDR3 is made up of 16 amino acids. CDR3 loop: CASSSGAGAGGYGYTF. The CDR3, as DNA: TGCGCCAGCAGCTCGGGGGCCGGGGCAGGGGGCTATGGCTACACCTTC.

This chain uses TRBV9 with TRBJ2-1; D call uncertain. The CDR3 covers 15 residues. Germline V CDR1 and CDR2: SGDLS, YYNGEE. V was shortened by 0 bases and J by 8 bases, with 15 bases between the two germline ends. The chain's CDR3 is CASSVGPYLTDEQFF. CDR3 in DNA: TGTGCCAGCAGCGTAGGACCATACCTTACAGATGAGCAGTTCTTC.